This T cell receptor beta chain was identified during a study of human T cells and chemical hapten exposure. A single count supports this clonotype. Each CDR3 protein gets one entry after TCRdb re-called the RACE reads with MiXCR. The sample comprises 150,000 to 200,000 distinct CDR3 sequences, around a quarter of which are singletons, and 2.1% rests with the top ten. Regarding time point: patch test 3, about 24 weeks after DPC sensitization. As to treatment: therapeutic diphenylcyclopropenone sensitization with weekly scalp DPC. Material: whole blood, obtained in connection with sensitization to the hapten diphenylcyclopropenone (DPC). The source is a woman younger than 30 with alopecia areata. Some clones in this sample may be carry-over from other donors' samples.

The CDR3 here is CAWRTGVGGANVLTF. CDR3 coding DNA: TGTGCCTGGAGGACAGGAGTTGGTGGGGCCAACGTCCTGACTTTC. This chain uses TRBV30 with TRBJ2-6; a possible D gene is TRBD1 (6 bases). Germline V gene lookup returns CDR1 GTSNPN and CDR2 SVGIG (reference sequence). The CDR3 has 15 amino acids. V dropped 3 bases and J dropped 3 bases, with 12 bases sitting between them.